This T cell receptor beta chain was obtained from a study of shared clonotypes between healthy human individuals (dated by TCRdb to 2018 to 2021). In terms of the full investigation: The cohort included three men and two women between 18 and 49 years of age. Per donor, three plates each were used for CD4 naive and CD4 memory, two for CD8 naive, and one for CD8 memory. To estimate repertoire size and how much clonotypes are shared between individuals, the study performed deep sequencing of blood TCR repertoires from a few healthy adults. Different laboratories and diverse techniques were used to prepare libraries and sequence TCR repertoires, to increase sequencing depth and limit assay-specific biases. Each donor's leukapheresis produced roughly between roughly 0.94 and 9.5 billion PBMCs. Here is what the overall study found, with its caveats: Larger estimated clonotype richness was generally found for naive subsets than for memory subsets. Clonotypes shared by all four sorted-subset donors showed higher generation probabilities than non-shared clonotypes. When several donors were compared, the shared fraction of clonotypes was around 5.1% for naive CD4, 3.5% for naive CD8, 2% to 2.5% for memory CD4, and roughly 0.43% for memory CD8. Even with the large sequencing depth, rarefaction of the sorted-subset datasets indicated that sequencing was incomplete. Sampling was restricted to blood, and TCR repertoires in tissue are likely to differ from TCR repertoires in blood. Because the study included a small number of donors, the genetic and exposure-history diversity represented was limited. Pairwise subsampling indicated that sequencing depth was expected to affect the degree of clonotype sharing among donors.

TCR CDR3 regions were amplified from genomic DNA by multiplex PCR using the deep immunoSEQ assay. Genomic DNA extracted from each cell subset was distributed evenly over all wells of several immunoSEQ 96-well plates, and each plate served as one replicate. For sorted subsets, each replicate PCR was loaded with roughly 190 ng genomic DNA, equivalent to 30,000 or so T cell genomes. The purified libraries were quantified using a Qubit 3.0 fluorometer, sized with a Bioanalyzer 2100, and then quantified again using the KAPA Library Quantification kit. Every immunoSEQ 96-well plate was sequenced on a dedicated single-read 150-cycle Illumina NextSeq 550 flow cell. In the source study's methods: Because the immunoSEQ output included only junctional sequences and no quality scores, the filtering could not be the same as the filtering used for full-length reads. Sequences were annotated with PyIR, a Python wrapper for IgBLAST v1.9, using IMGT germline references to assign V/J genes and CDR3. Reads were filtered out if the reads had weak V/J assignments (E-value above 1e-6), no CDR3, stop codons, out-of-frame junctions, or ambiguous translated residues. V3J clonotypes were defined as sequences sharing an identical inferred V gene, J gene, and CDR3 amino acid sequence. The percentage overlap between two repertoires was calculated by dividing the number of shared unique clonotypes by the size of the smaller repertoire. RTK rarefaction, the Chao1 estimator, and Recon v2.1 estimates of unobserved clonotypes were used to assess repertoire richness. For all TCRbeta clonotypes obtained by the gDNA method from several donors, generation probabilities were computed with OLGA. TCRdb retrieved this table from immuneACCESS and kept in-frame rearrangements only. Not all clones are present; in checked studies, unresolved V genes account for under half, and no reason is known for the remainder. D and trimming were read from the DNA, whereas the V and J calls and clone size are those reported in that table. This sample lists about 870,000 clones; about 91% were detected once. Jointly, the top ten make up around 24% of the sample.

As to this clone: What antigen it recognizes has not been identified. Per-nucleotide qualities are absent, and no much larger clonotype sits a single base away.

CD8 naive samples consisted of CD45RO-negative cells that were positively selected for CCR7, yielding a CD45RA+CCR7+ population without TemRA cells. Healthy HIV-negative adults with no recently reported acute infections or vaccinations were included as donors. Every donor was a Caucasian adult living in Nashville, Tennessee, USA. After blood collection by leukapheresis, PBMCs were isolated using Ficoll-Histopaque density gradient centrifugation and then cryopreserved in the vapor phase of liquid nitrogen. Purity and quantity of every magnetically sorted T cell population were checked by analytical flow cytometry. Genomic DNA was isolated from every sorted fraction and measured by UV absorbance on a Nanodrop 2000c. The V end gives up 4 bases and the J end 5 bases, leaving 12 bases in the junction not matched to a gene. Based on the germline V gene (reference sequence), the CDR1 and CDR2 sequences are MNHEY and SMNVEV. The CDR3 runs 16 residues from the cysteine to the phenylalanine. CDR3 DNA only is kept here, 48 bases in frame from base 1.

The chain was built from TRBV27 and TRBJ2-7; 9 bases in the middle match TRBD2. The receptor was isolated from a man aged 30 to 39 in good health. The sample taken for sequencing was naive CD8+ T cells sorted from blood. According to the study, the label for this sample's cell subset or site signals: CD45RA+CCR7+. The CDR3 here reads CASSSQTGLAPHEQYF. The DNA sequence is TGTGCCAGCAGTTCACAAACGGGACTAGCTCCTCACGAGCAGTACTTC.